This T cell receptor beta chain was retrieved from a study of tumor-infiltrating lymphocytes in primary liver carcinoma listed by TCRdb under 2017. With respect to the entire study: About five patients with histopathologically diagnosed primary liver carcinoma underwent surgical resection in China between late 2015 and March 2016. Hepatocellular carcinoma (four) or combined HCC and intrahepatic cholangiocarcinoma (one) was present in the five patients, who were three men and two women aged 30 to 69 years. The tumors of the five patients were staged as T1-T3 N0M0, with maximum diameters ranging from about 4 to 10 cm. Samples yielded roughly 3.65 to 7.5 million productive TCRbeta reads; read depth did not differ significantly between tissue types. For each liver tumor, the study sampled five regions along with adjacent normal tissue and blood, and applied TCRbeta repertoire sequencing, expression microarrays and whole-exome sequencing. A total of roughly 35 specimens from 5 patients, comprising 25 or so tumor regions, 5 adjacent noncancerous liver tissues and 5 peripheral blood samples, were covered by TCRbeta repertoire sequencing. Repertoires from technical replicates were highly reproducible, with mean shared-clone rates approximately 0.92 and correlation coefficients above 0.98.

A constant-region primer and ProtoScript II reverse transcriptase were used to reverse-transcribe TCRbeta-specific cDNA from roughly 0.5 ug total RNA. TCRbeta libraries were built with three nested multiplex PCR rounds, a slightly modified ARM-PCR procedure. Multiplex TRBV1-TRBV30 forward primers and a Cbeta reverse primer were used in the first two PCR rounds, each of which was run for around 9 cycles. A final 25-cycle PCR with Deep VentR polymerase added sample barcodes and Illumina adapters. Before sequencing, amplicons between 200 and 500 bp were purified from gel using a QIAquick gel extraction kit. An Illumina HiSeq 2500 was used to sequence the TCRbeta amplicons, generating 250-bp paired-end reads. Under the source paper's analysis protocol: To recover full CDR3 sequences, reads were quality-trimmed using Trimmomatic v0.33 and paired reads were then merged using FLASH v1.2.11. V, D and J germline segments were assigned to the rearranged TCRbeta sequences using MiGEC v1.2.1b. Clonotype statistics and Shannon-Wiener diversity indices were calculated with VDJtools v1.0.0. To cut down on sampling bias, every analysis after diversity analysis relied on just the 250 most abundant clonotypes from each sample. In TCRdb, the public reads were trimmed at Q25 with fastp and aligned with MiXCR, with productive beta chains retained. Each CDR3 protein gets just one entry, which takes the most common genes and DNA from the rows behind it. TCRdb assigned the V and J calls; the authors' analysis was not used. The sample has almost 200,000 distinct CDR3 sequences on record, approximately 65% of them singletons. Around 7.1% of the sample belongs to the ten largest clones.

RNA from unsorted whole blood was extracted with TRIzol reagent, and germline DNA was obtained with the DNeasy Blood & Tissue kit. At the time of sampling, the patients had chronic HBV infection and had not received any treatment. Around 4 milliliters of peripheral blood were collected into K2EDTA tubes before surgery. Broad study findings and their caveats: Bulk unsorted samples precluded comparing CD4+ and CD8+ T cell repertoires. Only the TCR beta chain was sequenced, so true repertoire diversity is likely underestimated because unpaired alpha chains were not captured. Consistent with antigen-driven expansion, pairs of tumor regions showed higher repertoire overlap (mean roughly 36%) than either tumor-adjacent pairs (around 17%) or tumor-blood pairs (roughly 14%). Compared with blood, tumors had a significantly larger share of the repertoire taken up by the top 250 clones (p = 0.039). Only 4 or 5 patients were included in the study, and the authors note that the findings should be validated in a larger study.

Trimming takes 7 bases from V and 9 bases from J, and the germline ends sit 13 bases apart. From the cysteine through the phenylalanine, the CDR3 covers 12 amino acids. The entry retains the CDR3 DNA only, 36 bases that are in frame from base 1. This clonotype was recorded a few times. Its antigen is currently not known. This sequence may be a read error, since a much larger clone differs from it by one base. The V gene is TRBV12-3 or TRBV12-4 and the J gene is TRBJ1-5; a weak D assignment points to TRBD1 (5 bases agree). The source of this sequence is a woman aged 55-70 years with primary liver carcinoma and hepatitis B virus infection. The sequencing input was peripheral blood. In nucleotide form, the sequence is TGTGCCAGCACTCAAACCCAGGGGCCCCAGCATTTT. Protein translation: CASTQTQGPQHF.